The 27 T cell receptor beta chains listed next were all sequenced from one sample in a study of cytomegalovirus exposure and HLA in healthy donors. In the PCR, 60 Vbeta and 13 Jbeta primers were used. Generated by immunoSEQ multiplex PCR, the TCRdb table keeps only in-frame clones and is missing some. The table shows approximately 290,000 clones, with 75% to 90% occurring only once. Material for sequencing was PBMCs. The receptors stem from a girl aged 2-10 years in good health and CMV-seronegative.

CDR3 sequence: CASSPGAVPVPNEQFF. The CDR3 nucleotides read TGTGCCAGCAGCCCAGGGGCGGTCCCGGTCCCCAATGAGCAGTTCTTC. The chain is built from TRBV7-3 and TRBJ2-1, with D perhaps TRBD1 (6 bases). V lost 5 bases to trimming and J lost 6 bases, with 20 bases between them. The CDR3 is 16 amino acids. Germline assignment: CDR1 SGHTA and CDR2 FQGTGA.

Here the CDR3 reads CAWSDTSGAEQFF. The CDR3 region has the DNA TGTGCCTGGAGTGACACTAGCGGGGCAGAGCAGTTCTTC. J is TRBJ2-1 and V is TRBV30; 10 nucleotides line up with TRBD2. V lost 1 base, J lost 10 bases, and 4 bases stayed unmatched. Germline CDR1 and CDR2: GTSNPN and SVGIG (reference sequence). The length of the CDR3 is 13 residues.

This clone was detected only a few times. This chain connects TRBV7-3 to TRBJ2-1, with D possibly matching TRBD1 (6 bases). Per germline, CDR1 SGHTA and CDR2 FQGTGA. Trimming removed 5 bases at V and 3 bases at J, with 14 bases between. The CDR3 is made up of 15 amino acids. Here the CDR3 reads CASSEQGSSYNEQFF. CDR3 in DNA: TGTGCCAGCAGCGAACAGGGCTCAAGCTACAATGAGCAGTTCTTC.

The V call is TRBV7-6, the J call TRBJ1-2; D ambiguous. Germline CDR1 reads SGHVS; CDR2 reads FNYEAQ. V gave up 4 bases and J gave up 4 bases, with 10 bases separating them. The CDR3 length is 13 residues. The CDR3 loop is CASSSIGGYGYTF. CDR3 nucleotide sequence: TGTGCCAGCAGCTCCATTGGCGGCTATGGCTACACCTTC.

This clone was seen more than once but under ten times. The chain recombines TRBV13 with TRBJ2-7; TRBD2 aligns across 14 bases. V lost 5 bases, J lost 1 base, and 13 bases stayed unmatched. This CDR3 comprises 19 residues. Germline CDR1 and CDR2: PRHDT and FYEKMQ (reference sequence). Here the CDR3 DNA reads TGTGCCAGCAGCACCCCCCGACTAGCGGGGGGGCCCGGGTCCTACGAGCAGTACTTC. This gives the protein CASSTPRLAGGPGSYEQYF.

The chain links TRBV2 to TRBJ1-2; perhaps TRBD1 as D (5 bases). Germline V gene data show CDR1 as SNHLY and CDR2 as FYNNEI. V lost 2 bases, J lost 3 bases, and 7 bases lay in between. The CDR3 runs 13 residues. In nucleotides, the CDR3 is TGTGCCAGCAGTGAACAGGGTGACTATGGCTACACCTTC. Amino acid sequence: CASSEQGDYGYTF. The entire variable domain, with the rest obtained from reference TRBV2 and TRBJ1-2, is as follows: EPEVTQTPSHQVTQMGQEVILRCVPISNHLYFYWYRQILGQKVEFLVSFYNNEISEKSEIFDDQFSVERPDGSNFTLKIRSTKLEDSAMYFCASSEQGDYGYTFGSGTRLTVV.

The chain carries TRBV5-1 and TRBJ2-1; tentatively, D is TRBD2 (5 bases). The germline V gene encodes CDR1 SGHRS and CDR2 YFSETQ. CDR3 length: 15 amino acids. The V end lost 0 bases, the J end lost 2 bases, and 9 bases lay between the germline ends. DNA of the CDR3: TGCGCCAGCAGCTTGGAGGAGGAGCCCTACAATGAGCAGTTCTTC. Its translation is CASSLEEEPYNEQFF.

This clone was detected only once. The chain uses TRBV4-2 and TRBJ2-1, with D maybe TRBD2 (5 bases). V lost 0 bases to trimming and J lost 5 bases, with 8 bases between them. Germline V gene data show CDR1 as LGHNA and CDR2 as YNFKEQ. This CDR3 is built from 14 residues. The CDR3 coding sequence is TGTGCCAGCAGCCAAGAGCTGAGGGACAATGAGCAGTTCTTC. This encodes CASSQELRDNEQFF.

The V call is TRBV10-3, the J call TRBJ2-1; 7 bases are shared with TRBD2. Germline V lookup: CDR1 ENHRY, CDR2 SYGVKD. The CDR3 consists of 15 residues. With V trimmed by 2 bases and J by 7 bases, 8 bases remained unmatched. The CDR3 bases are TGTGCCATCAGTGAGGTCATCGGCGGGAGAAATGAGCAGTTCTTC. Translation gives CAISEVIGGRNEQFF.

The chain joins TRBV4-1 to TRBJ2-7; 13 nucleotides match TRBD2. Per germline, CDR1 MGHRA and CDR2 YSYEKL. Trimming removed 4 bases from V and 0 bases from J; junction bases left unmatched: 9. There are 18 residues in the CDR3. DNA of the CDR3: TGCGCCAGCAGCCTGCGACTAGCGGGAGGCCTCAGCTCCTACGAGCAGTACTTC. It yields the protein CASSLRLAGGLSSYEQYF.

The rearrangement joins TRBV19 to TRBJ1-2; D might be TRBD1 (6 bases). Germline V CDR1 and CDR2: LNHDA, SQIVND (reference sequence). V lost 8 bases to trimming and J lost 5 bases, with 18 bases between them. The CDR3 runs to 14 residues. The CDR3 nucleotides read TGTGCCAGTGGGTTGGGAACAGGGATGTATGGCTACACCTTC. This codes for CASGLGTGMYGYTF.

The V gene is TRBV7-4, the J gene TRBJ1-1, with 7 bases lining up with TRBD1. The V and J ends lost 4 bases and 1 base, in that order; junction bases with no gene match: 12. The germline gives CDR1 SGHVT, CDR2 SQSDAQ. This CDR3 is 17 amino acids long. CDR3 sequence (DNA): TGTGCCAGCAGCTCCCTCCCTCGACAGGGCTCGAACACTGAAGCTTTCTTT. It yields the protein CASSSLPRQGSNTEAFF. Using reference TRBV7-4 and TRBJ1-1 for the parts outside the CDR3, the full variable domain is GAGVSQSPRYKVAKRGRDVALRCDSISGHVTLYWYRQTLGQGSEVLTYSQSDAQRDKSGRPSGRFSAERPERSVSTLKIQRTEQGDSAVYLCASSSLPRQGSNTEAFFGQGTRLTVV.

This clone came up once. The V call is TRBV12-2, the J call TRBJ2-2; TRBD2 is the table's D call, not checked against the DNA. TRBV12-2 is a listed pseudogene. The CDR3 consists of 14 residues. The CDR3 nucleotides read TGTGCAAGTCGCCCCGGACTAGCGCCCGGGGAGCTGTTTTTT. Its translation: CASRPGLAPGELFF.

The CDR3 region has the DNA TGTGCCAGTAGTACGGGGGACCGGGTAGATACGCAGTATTTT. Translated: CASSTGDRVDTQYF. The chain couples TRBV19 to TRBJ2-3; possible D gene TRBD2, 6 bases. The CDR3 consists of 14 residues. Trimming cost V 4 bases and J 5 bases, with 13 bases left between them. Germline V lookup: CDR1 LNHDA, CDR2 SQIVND (reference sequence). Together with reference TRBV19 and TRBJ2-3, the CDR3 gives the full variable domain: DGGITQSPKYLFRKEGQNVTLSCEQNLNHDAMYWYRQDPGQGLRLIYYSQIVNDFQKGDIAEGYSVSREKKESFPLTVTSAQKNPTAFYLCASSTGDRVDTQYFGPGTRLTVL.

The rearrangement links TRBV4-1 to TRBJ2-2, with D possibly being TRBD2 (5 bases). Trimming removed 1 base from V and 2 bases from J, with 17 bases in between. CDR1 is MGHRA, CDR2 YSYEKL, per germline. There are 18 residues in the CDR3. Written as DNA, the CDR3 is TGCGCCAGCAGCCAAGCGGGATTTACGGTTATTAACACCGGGGAGCTGTTTTTT. This sequence encodes CASSQAGFTVINTGELFF.

The DNA for the CDR3 is TGTGCCAGCTCACCGGGCACCCGCTCTGGAAACACCATATATTTT. Translating it yields CASSPGTRSGNTIYF. The chain links TRBV18 to TRBJ1-3; no reliable D call. Germline loops: CDR1 KGHSH, CDR2 LQKENI. Trimming removed 3 bases from V and 0 bases from J, with 9 bases in between. The length of the CDR3 is 15 residues.

The chain links TRBV2 to TRBJ2-1; D possibly corresponds to TRBD2 (5 bases). The V gene lost 2 bases and the J gene lost 8 bases, with 7 bases spanning the gap. Germline-derived CDR1 and CDR2 are SNHLY and FYNNEI. CDR3 length equals 12 residues. The CDR3 is CASSESGDEQFF. CDR3 DNA: TGTGCCAGCAGTGAATCCGGGGATGAGCAGTTCTTC.

The V call is TRBV2, the J call TRBJ2-7, with D possibly being TRBD1 (6 bases). Germline V gene data show CDR1 as SNHLY and CDR2 as FYNNEI. V was clipped by 3 bases and J by 7 bases, with 16 bases between them. The CDR3 sequence is 14 residues long. CDR3 sequence reads: CASSDHRVLDEQYF. The CDR3 DNA reads TGTGCCAGCAGTGACCACAGGGTATTGGATGAGCAGTACTTC.

The gene calls are TRBV2 and TRBJ1-6; maybe TRBD1 (5 bases). Trimming took 10 bases from V and 10 from J, leaving 20 bases between them. Germline lookup yields CDR1 SNHLY and CDR2 FYNNEI. This CDR3 has 14 residues. The CDR3 protein is CATNLRGVWSPLHF. As DNA, the CDR3 is TGTGCCACCAATCTACGGGGGGTATGGTCACCCCTCCACTTT. Full variable domain (missing parts from reference TRBV2 and TRBJ1-6): EPEVTQTPSHQVTQMGQEVILRCVPISNHLYFYWYRQILGQKVEFLVSFYNNEISEKSEIFDDQFSVERPDGSNFTLKIRSTKLEDSAMYFCATNLRGVWSPLHFGNGTRLTVT.

This clone has a single count. The V and J genes are TRBV5-1 and TRBJ2-3, with D possibly being TRBD2 (6 bases). The germline V gene encodes CDR1 SGHRS and CDR2 YFSETQ. V was trimmed by 0 bases and J by 2 bases, leaving 19 bases between them. The CDR3 has 18 amino acids. In DNA, the CDR3 is TGCGCCAGCAGCTTGGGGGGGACTTCAATACCTTACACAGATACGCAGTATTTT. It codes for CASSLGGTSIPYTDTQYF.

This clone was seen a single time. The genes are TRBV19 and TRBJ2-7; 11 positions agree with TRBD2. J was trimmed by 2 bases and V by 9 bases; bases with no gene match: 9. CDR1 is LNHDA and CDR2 is SQIVND in the germline V gene (reference sequence). The CDR3 extends over 15 amino acids. In nucleotides, the CDR3 is TGTGCCAGCTCTATAGCGGGAGGGCGGGCCTACGAGCAGTACTTC. Protein: CASSIAGGRAYEQYF. Supplemented by reference TRBV19 and TRBJ2-7, the full variable domain reads DGGITQSPKYLFRKEGQNVTLSCEQNLNHDAMYWYRQDPGQGLRLIYYSQIVNDFQKGDIAEGYSVSREKKESFPLTVTSAQKNPTAFYLCASSIAGGRAYEQYFGPGTRLTVT.

The sample holds one count of this clone. The V and J genes are TRBV5-4 and TRBJ1-3; 11 bases are a match to TRBD1. Germline CDR1 reads SGHNT; CDR2 reads YYREEE (reference sequence). CDR3 size: 16 residues. V shed 4 bases and J 6 bases; nucleotides not matched to a gene: 9. CDR3 protein: CASSPGTGGLLNTIYF. CDR3 DNA sequence: TGTGCCAGCAGCCCAGGGACAGGGGGACTTCTAAACACCATATATTTT.

The V gene is TRBV6-1, the J gene TRBJ2-7, with D unresolved. The CDR3 is made up of 14 amino acids. Looked up from germline, CDR1 is MNHNS and CDR2 is SASEGT. The V end lost 5 bases, the J end lost 7 bases, and 18 bases lay between the germline ends. CDR3 bases: TGTGCCAGCAGTCAACACCTCTCTGGTTTGGAGCAGTACTTC. Encoded protein: CASSQHLSGLEQYF.

The J gene is TRBJ1-2, the V gene TRBV6-5, with a weak D call TRBD1 (5 bases). The CDR3 is 13 amino acids. Germline V gene sequence: CDR1 MNHEY, CDR2 SVGAGI. The V end lost 8 bases, the J end lost 8 bases, and 18 bases lay between the germline ends. CDR3 in DNA: TGTGCCAGCCGTCGGGTGGGGGAGGGAGGCTACACCTTC. Encoded protein: CASRRVGEGGYTF.

This rearrangement joins TRBV11-2 to TRBJ2-7, with TRBD2 matching over 10 bases. CDR3 length: 18 residues. The germline gives CDR1 SGHAT, CDR2 FQNNGV. V gave up 0 bases and J gave up 0 bases; unmatched junction bases: 8. CDR3 nucleotide sequence: TGTGCCAGCAGCTTAGATCTTGAACTAGCGGGATCCTCCTACGAGCAGTACTTC. It encodes CASSLDLELAGSSYEQYF.

The chain uses TRBV5-4 and TRBJ1-6; TRBD1 aligns across 7 bases. The CDR3 loop spans 15 amino acids. CDR1 and CDR2 (germline): SGHNT, YYREEE (reference sequence). J lost 9 bases, V lost 4 bases, and 10 bases had no gene match. CDR3 DNA sequence: TGTGCCAGCAGCCTTGGGACAGTAGGGGCTTCACCCCTCCACTTT. This gives the protein CASSLGTVGASPLHF.

This clone showed up just a few times. The V call is TRBV4-1, the J call TRBJ2-4; 8 nucleotides line up with TRBD1. The CDR3 has 17 residues. With V trimmed by 4 bases and J by 7 bases, 15 bases remained unmatched. CDR1 and CDR2 (germline): MGHRA, YSYEKL. CDR3 sequence reads: CASSPTLRTGIGNIQYF. Written as DNA, the CDR3 is TGCGCCAGCAGCCCAACACTCCGGACAGGGATAGGGAACATTCAGTACTTC.